The rows below give T cell receptor beta chains drawn from one sample of a study of control samples from healthy donors and cancer patients. Sequencing used immunoSEQ multiplex PCR; TCRdb keeps in-frame clones, though not all of them. The sample records about 84,000 clones, about nine tenths being singletons. What was sequenced was blood. The receptors derive from a man over 45 in good health. Both conserved end residues are part of each CDR3. The D gene is left open where the match is weak. For some rows the clone size is stated as once, few or many, or as a class when expanded; others skip it.

clone size	V gene	J gene	D gene	CDR3 DNA	CDR3 protein
-	TRBV5-4	TRBJ2-7	TRBD1	TGTGCCAGCAGCTTACAGGGGGCGGGCTACGAGCAGTACTTC	CASSLQGAGYEQYF
-	TRBV14	TRBJ2-5	-	TGTGCCAGCAGCCAAAGATTAGAGGACGGGAAAGAGACCCAGTACTTC	CASSQRLEDGKETQYF
-	TRBV5-1	TRBJ2-1	TRBD2	TGCGCCAGCAGCTTGGCCGGGCTAGCGGGGACCTCCTACAATGAGCAGTTCTTC	CASSLAGLAGTSYNEQFF
-	TRBV5-6	TRBJ1-1	-	TGTGCCAGCAGCTTTGGCCCGGGACGTAGGAACACTGAAGCTTTCTTT	CASSFGPGRRNTEAFF
-	TRBV7-9	TRBJ2-2	-	TGTGCCAGCAGCTTAGGGGCCTACACCGGGGAGCTGTTTTTT	CASSLGAYTGELFF
-	TRBV6-2/TRBV6-3	TRBJ2-7	TRBD1	TGTGCCAGCAGTTACTCGGGAACAGGGGACTACGAGCAGTACTTC	CASSYSGTGDYEQYF
-	TRBV20-1	TRBJ1-2	TRBD1	TGCAGTGCTAGTTCGGGACAGGGGGTAGGCTACACCTTC	CSASSGQGVGYTF
-	TRBV10-3	TRBJ2-5	-	TGTGCCATCAGTGCGGAGGAATCAGAGACCCAGTACTTC	CAISAEESETQYF
-	TRBV7-9	TRBJ2-4	-	TGTGCCAGCAGCTCCCTGGGAGCCAAAAACATTCAGTACTTC	CASSSLGAKNIQYF
-	TRBV10-1	TRBJ1-1	-	TGCGCCAGCCAAACAGCCCTGAACACTGAAGCTTTCTTT	CASQTALNTEAFF
-	TRBV18	TRBJ2-7	-	TGTGCCAGCTCACCAGGGAAGGTATTATACGAGCAGTACTTC	CASSPGKVLYEQYF
-	TRBV27	TRBJ1-1	-	TGTGCCAGCAGTCTCGGACAGAACACTGAAGCTTTCTTT	CASSLGQNTEAFF
-	TRBV29-1	TRBJ1-2	TRBD1	TGCAGCGTTGAAGGGTTGGGGCAGGGGGCAAAAGGCTACACCTTC	CSVEGLGQGAKGYTF
-	TRBV5-4	TRBJ1-6	-	TGTGCCAGCAGCTTGCAGGGACTACCCCTCCACTTT	CASSLQGLPLHF
-	TRBV12-3/TRBV12-4	TRBJ1-1	-	TGTGCCAGCAGTTTGGCGGCGCTGGAAGCTTTCTTT	CASSLAALEAFF
-	TRBV6-2/TRBV6-3	TRBJ2-3	-	TGTGCCAGCAGTTACGGAGGAACCCTTTACACAGATACGCAGTATTTT	CASSYGGTLYTDTQYF
-	TRBV12-3/TRBV12-4	TRBJ1-2	TRBD1	TGTGCCAGCAGCCCCGACAGGGGAAGCGGCTACACCTTC	CASSPDRGSGYTF
-	TRBV6-4	TRBJ1-1	-	TGTGCCAGCAGTTCCACCATCAACACTGAAGCTTTCTTT	CASSSTINTEAFF
once	TRBV9	TRBJ2-3	-	TGTGCCAGCAGCGTAGGGTCGGGGGATACGCAGTATTTT	CASSVGSGDTQYF
-	TRBV24-1	TRBJ1-1	-	TGTGCCACCAGTGATTACACAGGCGGGGCTTTCTTT	CATSDYTGGAFF
-	TRBV19	TRBJ1-5	-	TGTGCCAGTAGTCTCTCAGGGAATCAGCCCCAGCATTTT	CASSLSGNQPQHF
-	TRBV7-9	TRBJ1-1	TRBD1	TGTGCCAGCAGCTTAGGGTCTCTGGGACAGGGTCTGGGGGGAGCTTTCTTT	CASSLGSLGQGLGGAFF
once	TRBV5-1	TRBJ2-7	-	TGCGCCAGCAGCTTAGGGGGGACAAATCCCTACGAGCAGTACTTC	CASSLGGTNPYEQYF
-	TRBV10-3	TRBJ2-7	-	TGTGCCACTCCGCCGGCAAGGGTTTACGAGCAGTACTTC	CATPPARVYEQYF
-	TRBV7-9	TRBJ1-2	TRBD1	TGTGCCAGCAGCTTGTCCGGGACAGAGTATGGCTACACCTTC	CASSLSGTEYGYTF
-	TRBV5-1	TRBJ1-3	-	TGCGCCAGCAGCGTGGGCAGCTCTGGAAACACCATATATTTT	CASSVGSSGNTIYF
-	TRBV6-1	TRBJ2-5	TRBD2	TGTGCCAGCAGTGAGCGAGCGGGGGGCGCTTTCGAGACCCAGTACTTC	CASSERAGGAFETQYF
-	TRBV19	TRBJ1-4	-	TGTGCCAGTTCTTCCGGACCCCCGGGGGAAAAACTGTTTTTT	CASSSGPPGEKLFF
-	TRBV30	TRBJ1-1	-	TGTGCCTGGAGTGTACAGGGCAGCATGAACACTGAAGCTTTCTTT	CAWSVQGSMNTEAFF
-	TRBV10-3	TRBJ2-2	-	TGTGCCACAGGGGGGACGAACACCGGGGAGCTGTTTTTT	CATGGTNTGELFF
once	TRBV6-4	TRBJ2-1	TRBD2	TGTGCCAGCAGTGAAGAAGCGGGGGGGCGGCGTGAGCAGTTCTTC	CASSEEAGGRREQFF
-	TRBV7-2	TRBJ2-7	-	TGTGCCAGCAGCTTAAGCTCCACGAGCTCCTACGAGCAGTACTTC	CASSLSSTSSYEQYF
-	TRBV10-1	TRBJ2-1	TRBD2	TGCGCCAGCAGTGAGTCCGGAGGACTAGCAGACTACAATGAGCAGTTCTTC	CASSESGGLADYNEQFF
-	TRBV29-1	TRBJ1-2	-	TGCAGCGTTCAGGGAGTTTATGGCTACACCTTC	CSVQGVYGYTF
once	TRBV10-3	TRBJ2-5	TRBD2	TGTGCCATCAGTGAGTCGAACGGCGGGGGGGAGACCCAGTACTTC	CAISESNGGGETQYF
-	TRBV10-2	TRBJ2-7	TRBD1	TGCGCCAGCAGCCATGGACAGGGTTACGAGCAGTACTTC	CASSHGQGYEQYF
-	TRBV7-2	TRBJ1-2	-	TGTGCCAGCAGCCAACAGGGCGGCGGCTACACCTTC	CASSQQGGGYTF
-	TRBV6-5	TRBJ2-7	-	TGTGCCAGCCTAACCTTGCCACTGTGCGAGCAGTACTTC	CASLTLPLCEQYF
-	TRBV6-6	TRBJ1-1	-	TGTGCCAGCATTAGGGACCTTGAAGCTTTCTTT	CASIRDLEAFF
-	TRBV6-2/TRBV6-3	TRBJ1-5	-	TGTGCCAGCAGTACTTTGGGGGGCAATCAGCCCCAGCATTTT	CASSTLGGNQPQHF
-	TRBV27	TRBJ1-1	-	TGTGCCAGCAGTCCGGCCCCTTACACCAACACTGAAGCTTTCTTT	CASSPAPYTNTEAFF
-	TRBV24-1	TRBJ2-2	-	TGTGCCACCAGTGATCCTTCAAGGGAGCTGTTTTTT	CATSDPSRELFF
-	TRBV3-1/TRBV3-2	TRBJ1-2	TRBD1	TGTGCCAGCAGCCAAGGGTCAGGGGGAGGCTACACCTTC	CASSQGSGGGYTF
-	TRBV4-1	TRBJ2-6	-	TGCGCCAGCAGCCCCTTAACGGGACTGCAGTTCCCGTTTATCTCTGGGGCCAACGTCCTGACTTTC	CASSPLTGLQFPFISGANVLTF
-	TRBV4-2	TRBJ1-1	-	TGTGCCAGCAGCCAAGTTGCGGCGACAATGAACACTGAAGCTTTCTTT	CASSQVAATMNTEAFF
-	TRBV24-1	TRBJ1-2	-	TGTGCCACCAGTGATCCTACAAGCTCCTACTATGGCTACACCTTC	CATSDPTSSYYGYTF
-	TRBV2	TRBJ1-4	-	TGTGCCAGCAGTGAGGACCAGGGTGGGGAAAAACTGTTTTTT	CASSEDQGGEKLFF
once	TRBV6-6	TRBJ1-4	-	TGTGCCAGCAGTTACTCGGGTCTTCGGGGATTTTTT	CASSYSGLRGFF
few	TRBV24-1	TRBJ2-3	TRBD2	TGTGCCACCAGTGATTTAGGGACTAGCGATACGCAGTATTTT	CATSDLGTSDTQYF
-	TRBV6-2/TRBV6-3	TRBJ2-1	TRBD2	TGTGCCAGCAGCAAACTCGTACGGGTCCACGGGACTAGCAATGAGCAGTTCTTC	CASSKLVRVHGTSNEQFF
-	TRBV6-5	TRBJ1-1	-	TGTGCCAGCAGTTCGCAGGGGTACAGAGCTTTCTTT	CASSSQGYRAFF
once	TRBV5-4	TRBJ1-1	TRBD1	TGTGCCAGCAGCTTGGGACAGGGGAGCACTGAAGCTTTCTTT	CASSLGQGSTEAFF
-	TRBV6-5	TRBJ1-2	TRBD1	TGTGCCAGCAGTTACTCGAGGGACAGCTATGGCTACACCTTC	CASSYSRDSYGYTF
-	TRBV7-2	TRBJ1-1	-	TGTGCCAGCAGCTTACAGTGGAGGACTGAAGCTTTCTTT	CASSLQWRTEAFF